This T cell receptor beta chain originates from a study of regulatory T cells in long-lasting Graves disease. For the study at large: Persistent Graves' disease meant over 5 years of antithyroid drugs with positive TSH receptor antibodies.

Time point meaning: persistent/refractory GD, antithyroid drugs over 5 years with positive TRAb. From RNA extracted from PBMCs, the TCR library was made. The authors built TCR beta libraries using iRepertoire HTBI primers and Arm-PCR of CDR3 regions. Using its own MiXCR run on the multiplex PCR reads, TCRdb lists one record per CDR3 protein. The sample holds more than 300,000 distinct CDR3 sequences, roughly 24% seen once. The CDR3 runs 15 residues. Germline loops: CDR1 MNHEY, CDR2 SMNVEV (reference sequence). With 3 bases removed from V and 5 bases from J, the gap between germline ends came to 11 bases.

The chain is built from TRBV27 and TRBJ1-6, with D possibly being TRBD1 (6 bases). This specimen consisted of peripheral blood mononuclear cells (PBMCs), obtained when the disease was refractory, from a patient treated with antithyroid drugs. The TCR originated in a woman aged 40 to 55 with Graves disease. The CDR3 region has the DNA TGTGCCAGCAGTTTTGACAGGCTTAATAATTCACCCCTCCACTTT. The encoded protein is CASSFDRLNNSPLHF.